This T cell receptor (beta chain) is from a study of cytomegalovirus exposure and HLA in healthy donors (dated by TCRdb to the late 2010s). The study in broad terms: An earlier analysis of fewer than 750 of the donors reported around 280 Gb of sequence data and 117 million unique TCR beta sequences obtained from around 170 million T cells. An early release that covered more than 550 HLA-typed donors contained about 300 gigabases of sequencing data and tens of millions of unique TCR sequences. Of the roughly 390 genotyped donors, approximately 80% fell in the genetic ancestry cluster associated with self-reported Caucasian donors. The study aimed to test whether signatures of past pathogen exposure could be identified by cataloging public T cell receptors. The study profiled the T cell repertoires of under 850 subjects by immunosequencing and related them to cytomegalovirus serostatus. A separate validation cohort of 100 to 150 different subjects was used in addition to the roughly 700-subject first cohort. To predict cytomegalovirus infection status, the study combined high-throughput TCR immunosequencing, statistical association of individual TCRs with disease status, and machine learning. A later analysis re-examined previously published TCR beta repertoires from around 670 donors and added high-resolution HLA genotyping to investigate patterns of TCR occurrence. The later analysis used no new phenotypic data to find candidate immune exposures, relying instead on TCR beta sequences and their occurrence across donors. An earlier analysis of several hundred of the donors used high-throughput TCR beta sequencing to judge whether each TCR beta V gene segment behaved as functional or pseudogenic. Donor age, sex, ethnicity and CMV serostatus were compiled alongside the repertoire data. A later genetic analysis took genome-wide SNP genotypes for about 55% of the 666 donors and used that subset as a discovery cohort. All discovery cohort repertoires had been generated on a single sequencing platform. HLA typing covered class I and class II loci at four-digit resolution. The number of typed donors differed by locus: roughly 620-640 for A, B, C, DRB1 and DQB1; approximately 520 for DQA1; over 600 for DPA1; and roughly 490 for DPB1. Four to six DR-DQ haplotypes were handled as single units for association and clustering because linkage in the cohort was strong. On average, about 200,000 unique TCR beta nucleotide sequences were sequenced per donor among some 420 genotyped donors of the cohort, with 15% to 20% of those sequences being non-productive. What the study reported, not specific to this receptor: In both the original and validation cohorts, the classifier was reported to diagnose cytomegalovirus status with high specificity and sensitivity. At a false discovery rate of 0.05, a later analysis linked under 20,000 TCR beta sequences to specific HLA alleles. In a later analysis, several top co-occurrence clusters were reported to appear linked to parvovirus B19, influenza, CMV and Epstein-Barr virus. Most CMV-associated TCR beta chains appeared to be HLA-restricted in a later analysis, and the HLA associations seemed to be driven largely by CMV exposure. The sequencing pipeline was judged likely to have produced a cluster of highly shared sequence variants as a technical artifact. V-gene and J-gene trimming of TCR beta chains was associated with a missense DCLRE1C variant in a later genetic analysis, and the association was replicated in an independent cohort. In a later analysis, HLA-associated TCR beta chains showed more clonal expansion and lower generation probabilities than non-associated chains that were equally common. Because some donors lacked HLA typing at each locus, the association tests relied only on the typed subset. An earlier analysis of approximately 600 of the donors showed that most TCR beta V segments appeared in productive rearrangements either about 87% or about 30% of the time, which broadly matched IMGT annotations. A few of the identified cytomegalovirus-associated TCR beta chains were confirmed in vitro to be specific for cytomegalovirus antigens. The study gave a list of about 150 TCR beta chains associated with cytomegalovirus. A further reported finding was that TCR beta sequences accurately predicted the HLA-A and HLA-B alleles for most subjects in the first cohort. The earlier analysis of 450 to 700 of the donors excluded approximately 17 rarely observed V segments, including chromosome 9 orphons, because counts were too low. Assigning TCR associations to individual alleles was difficult when HLA alleles, especially DR and DQ, strongly co-occurred. Some IMGT-functional V segments, including TRBV6-2 and TRBV6-3, could not be distinguished by the 87-base-pair reads and were therefore excluded. According to the authors, the approach could potentially be generalized to other disease states and immunological phenotypes. Correlated functional status among segregating V segments might reflect linkage disequilibrium, but an unknown experimental factor could not be ruled out. Compared with the roughly 700-donor mean, donors in an Asian-associated ancestry cluster had fewer N-insertions in productive TCRs, according to a later genetic analysis. The cohort was sequenced for TCR beta chains only, and without alpha or paired-chain data the features that could be detected were limited. For the cohort, immune exposure information was limited to CMV serostatus. Sequencing depth was assumed to be roughly uniform across donors in the presence/absence analyses, though that assumption may not hold. In a later analysis, the rate of TCR association differed among HLA loci, with DRB1 alleles having the most associated TCRs and HLA-C alleles having the fewest. Most TCR sequences were observed very rarely across donors, whereas some public TCRs were present in many individuals.

In total, around 600 healthy bone marrow donors made up the cohort. At the time of sampling, every cohort member was nominally healthy, though immune exposures that went unrecorded were likely present. The donor tested CMV seropositive and was one of the 289 seropositive cohort members. A peripheral blood sample was collected from each donor, and TCR beta sequencing was performed on peripheral blood mononuclear cells. The Qiagen DNeasy Blood Extraction Kit was used to extract genomic DNA from the blood cell samples. In regard to this clone: Its antigen is currently not known. Base qualities are not at hand, and no much larger clone is one base apart.

The library was made by the immunoSEQ multiplex PCR assay. For the multiplex PCR, a mixture combining 60 forward primers for TCR Vbeta segments and 13 reverse primers for TCR Jbeta segments was used. The CDR3 region of rearranged TCR beta genes was amplified from genomic DNA with a multiplex PCR assay. The amplified TCR beta libraries were sequenced on the Illumina HiSeq System as 87-base-pair reads. The authors' analysis ran thus. Across the 700 or so repertoires, a later analysis counted 80 million or so unique TCR beta chains, roughly 11 million of which were shared by at least two donors. A nearest-neighbor algorithm error-corrected the raw reads and collapsed the reads into unique sequences, merging closely related sequences to remove PCR and sequencing errors. Alignment of CDR3 sequences to IMGT reference sequences was used to assign V, D and J gene segments. Each retained sequence needed at least a six-nucleotide match to both a V gene segment and a J gene segment. Rearrangements were called productive when the CDR3 lacked stop codons and stayed in frame with V and J; all others were non-productive. Following IMGT convention, CDR3 was defined as the stretch from the second conserved V-encoded cysteine up to the conserved J-encoded phenylalanine. Sequences without an unambiguous match to a single V gene segment were excluded from the earlier analysis of 500 to 700 of the donors. An earlier analysis of about 590 of the donors classified V segments as functional when productive rearrangements were above 56.7% and as segregating when the standard deviation between donors was above 5%. A statistical classification framework was developed to diagnose cytomegalovirus status using the catalog of TCR beta chain sequences. In a later analysis, TCR nucleotide sequences were compared against IMGT/GENE-DB human TR gene sequences so that V and J genes could be assigned. A later analysis assigned CDR3 sequences and most-parsimonious VDJ recombination scenarios with the TCRdist pipeline. A later analysis defined each TCR beta chain by its CDR3 amino acid sequence plus V-gene family, and excluded reads lacking a unique V-gene family. A later analysis removed 450 to 600 highly shared, low-generation-probability nucleotide sequences to deal with suspected cross-contamination and a sequencing artifact. In a later analysis, a clonal expansion index for each public chain was calculated from normalized within-repertoire ranks of inferred template counts. A later analysis computed generation probabilities with a VDJ recombination model fitted to out-of-frame rearrangements, and checked the results against IGoR. A later analysis scored TCR-TCR, TCR-HLA and TCR-CMV co-occurrence with hypergeometric tests, applying a repertoire-size bias correction to TCR pairs. A later analysis estimated false discovery rates by permuting HLA or CMV assignments 20 times. In a later analysis, co-occurring TCRs were grouped using DBSCAN, with TCRdist sequence similarity added in when clustering inside HLA-allele-positive subsets. Co-occurrence clustering excluded repertoires with fewer than 30,000 or more than 120,000 public chains, plus five with anomalous nucleotide sharing. TCRdb mirrors the immuneACCESS table, restricted to in-frame sequences. Some clones are absent from its copies; in checked studies, under half trace to an unresolved V gene, and the reason for the others is unknown. Clone size and the V and J calls come from that table; the DNA yielded D and trimming. Present in this sample are 40,000 or so clones, 66% of which were seen just once. The ten largest account for more than 15% of the sample.

At the junction V is shortened by 0 bases and J by 2 bases, with 11 bases in between. The germline V gene encodes CDR1 SGHRS and CDR2 YFSETQ. There are 15 amino acids in the CDR3, from cysteine to phenylalanine inclusive. Of all the DNA, just the CDR3 is kept, 45 bases in frame from base 1. The sequencing sample was made of PBMCs. The sequence derives from a man in his fifties or sixties in good health and CMV-seropositive. The rearrangement joined TRBV5-1 to TRBJ1-1, with TRBD1 perhaps the D gene, on 5 matching bases. In nucleotide form, the sequence is TGCGCCAGCAGCTTGGGGTTGACAGAAAACACTGAAGCTTTCTTT. Its amino acids are CASSLGLTENTEAFF. The full variable domain, completed from the reference TRBV5-1 and TRBJ1-1 proteins outside the CDR3, reads KAGVTQTPRYLIKTRGQQVTLSCSPISGHRSVSWYQQTPGQGLQFLFEYFSETQRNKGNFPGRFSGRQFSNSRSEMNVSTLELGDSALYLCASSLGLTENTEAFFGQGTRLTVV.